The present T cell receptor (beta chain) was sequenced within a study of blood T cell repertoires in COVID-19. Study-wide context: From T cells, B-cell-depleted T cells, or PBMCs came the material, which was cDNA or gDNA.

Assay: immunoSEQ multiplex PCR; the TCRdb copy retains only in-frame clones and omits some. The table lists roughly 100,000 clones, approximately 80% of them singletons, with 2.5% to 3.5% in the top ten. Sequenced material: peripheral blood. The receptor comes from a woman of 80 years or more with active or convalescent COVID-19.

The CDR3 DNA reads as TGTGCCAGCAGTGGGAACAGGGGCATACTTACTAACTATGGCTACACCTTC. This sequence encodes CASSGNRGILTNYGYTF. V is TRBV6-1 and J is TRBJ1-2, with 7 bases matching TRBD1. The CDR3 is 17 residues long. Germline V gene sequence: CDR1 MNHNS, CDR2 SASEGT. Unmatched junction bases numbered 11, after V lost 4 bases and J lost 0 bases.